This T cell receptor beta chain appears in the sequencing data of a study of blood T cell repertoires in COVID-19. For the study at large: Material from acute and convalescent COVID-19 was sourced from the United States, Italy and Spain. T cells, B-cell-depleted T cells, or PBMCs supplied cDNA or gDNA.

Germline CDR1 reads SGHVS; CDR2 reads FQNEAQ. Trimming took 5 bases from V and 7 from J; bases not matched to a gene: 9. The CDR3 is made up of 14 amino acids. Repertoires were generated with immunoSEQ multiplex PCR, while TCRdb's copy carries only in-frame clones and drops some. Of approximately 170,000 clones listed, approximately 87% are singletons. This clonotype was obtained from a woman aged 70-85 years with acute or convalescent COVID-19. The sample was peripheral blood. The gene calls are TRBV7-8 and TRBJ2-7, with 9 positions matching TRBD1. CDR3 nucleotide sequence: TGTGCCAGCAGCCCGGGACAGGGAGTGAGGGAGCAGTACTTC. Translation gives CASSPGQGVREQYF.